These 8 T cell receptor beta chains share one sample of origin, sequenced in a study of T cell responses to AZD1222 COVID-19 vaccine. TCRdb's table, derived via immunoSEQ multiplex PCR, lists solely in-frame clones and lacks some. The sample consists of about 120,000 clones, approximately 94% of them appearing once. Specimen: peripheral blood, collected 28 days after the second AZD1222 dose. The receptor source for this set is an adult who received the AZD1222 COVID-19 vaccine.

The chain combines TRBV7-6 with TRBJ2-1; no reliable D call. The CDR3 length is 14 residues. Germline V gene data show CDR1 as SGHVS and CDR2 as FNYEAQ. The germline V and J ends were trimmed by 1 base and 2 bases, with 6 bases remaining between them. CDR3 amino acids: CASSLDLPYNEQFF. The CDR3 DNA sequence: TGTGCCAGCAGCTTAGACTTACCCTACAATGAGCAGTTCTTC.

This clone showed up just once. The V gene is TRBV10-2, the J gene TRBJ2-1; D not certain. The germline V gene has CDR1 WSHSY and CDR2 SAAADI. The CDR3 is 15 amino acids. Trimming cost V 0 bases and J 8 bases, with 14 bases left between them. CDR3 sequence: CASSESFKRSDEQFF. In nucleotides, the CDR3 is TGCGCCAGCAGTGAGTCATTTAAACGCTCCGATGAGCAGTTCTTC.

This clone was observed a few times. V and J are TRBV6-5 and TRBJ1-2; 10 nucleotides match TRBD1. Trimming at V came to 2 bases and at J to 6 bases, leaving 6 bases not matched to a gene. This CDR3 is 15 amino acids long. Germline-derived CDR1 and CDR2 are MNHEY and SVGAGI. CDR3 residues: CASSYDSGQGNGYTF. The CDR3 DNA reads TGTGCCAGCAGTTACGACTCGGGACAGGGGAATGGCTACACCTTC.

V is TRBV15 and J is TRBJ2-7, with D unclear. CDR1 and CDR2 (germline): LNHNV, YYDKDF (reference sequence). This CDR3 has 15 amino acids. With 0 bases removed from V and 1 base from J, the gap between germline ends came to 10 bases. The DNA of the CDR3 is TGTGCCACCAGCAGAGATCTCGGCAGTTCCTACGAGCAGTACTTC. This translates into CATSRDLGSSYEQYF.

V and J are TRBV2 and TRBJ2-5; unclear D gene. Germline CDR1 is SNHLY and CDR2 is FYNNEI. V was shortened by 6 bases and J by 1 base, with 6 bases between the two germline ends. The CDR3 length is 12 residues. CDR3 sequence reads: CASRTGQETQYF. The CDR3 DNA reads as TGTGCCAGCAGGACGGGCCAAGAGACCCAGTACTTC.

This chain uses TRBV15 with TRBJ2-5; no clear D gene. Germline CDR1 reads LNHNV; CDR2 reads YYDKDF (reference sequence). V was cut by 0 bases and J by 7 bases, with 6 bases left in between. The CDR3 sequence is 12 residues long. The CDR3 sequence: CATSRDIGTQYF. Written as DNA, the CDR3 is TGTGCCACCAGCAGAGATATTGGGACCCAGTACTTC.

Regarding this clone: This specimen includes other DNA sequences encoding the same CDR3. This sequence joins TRBV5-1 and TRBJ2-7; 8 bases are shared with TRBD1. With V trimmed by 0 bases and J by 3 bases, 8 bases remained unmatched. This CDR3 has 16 residues. The germline CDR1 and CDR2 sequences are SGHRS and YFSETQ. This chain's CDR3 is CASSLGRDRMIYEQYF. In DNA form, the CDR3 reads TGCGCCAGCAGCTTGGGACGGGACAGGATGATCTACGAGCAGTACTTC.

The chain joins TRBV9 to TRBJ2-2; no firm D call. Germline V gene sequence: CDR1 SGDLS, CDR2 YYNGEE. CDR3 size: 15 residues. Deletions cut 0 bases from V and 1 base from J, with 7 bases between. CDR3 in DNA: TGTGCCAGCAGCGTAGGAGGAATGAACACCGGGGAGCTGTTTTTT. It yields the protein CASSVGGMNTGELFF. Combining the CDR3 with reference TRBV9 and TRBJ2-2 gives the whole variable domain DSGVTQTPKHLITATGQRVTLRCSPRSGDLSVYWYQQSLDQGLQFLIQYYNGEERAKGNILERFSAQQFPDLHSELNLSSLELGDSALYFCASSVGGMNTGELFFGEGSRLTVL.